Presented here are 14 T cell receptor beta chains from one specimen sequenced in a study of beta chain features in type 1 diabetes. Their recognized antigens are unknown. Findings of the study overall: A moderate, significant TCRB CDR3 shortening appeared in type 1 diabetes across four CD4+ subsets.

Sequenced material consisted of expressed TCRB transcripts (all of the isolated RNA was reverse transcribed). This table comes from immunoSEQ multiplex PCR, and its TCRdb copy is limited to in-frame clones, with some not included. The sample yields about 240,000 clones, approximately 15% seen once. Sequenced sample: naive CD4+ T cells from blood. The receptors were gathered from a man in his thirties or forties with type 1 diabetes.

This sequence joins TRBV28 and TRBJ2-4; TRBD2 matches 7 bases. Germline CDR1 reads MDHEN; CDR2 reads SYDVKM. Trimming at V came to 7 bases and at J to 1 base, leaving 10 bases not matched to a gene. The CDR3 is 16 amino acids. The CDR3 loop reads CASTTHGGWAKNIQYF. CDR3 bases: TGTGCCAGCACCACCCACGGGGGGTGGGCCAAAAACATTCAGTACTTC.

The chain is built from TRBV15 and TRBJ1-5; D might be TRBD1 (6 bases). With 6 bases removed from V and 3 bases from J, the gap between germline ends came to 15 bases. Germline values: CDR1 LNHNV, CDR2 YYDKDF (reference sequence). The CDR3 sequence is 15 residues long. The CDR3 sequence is CATREGGLNNQPQHF. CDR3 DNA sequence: TGTGCCACCAGGGAGGGGGGGCTAAACAATCAGCCCCAGCATTTT.

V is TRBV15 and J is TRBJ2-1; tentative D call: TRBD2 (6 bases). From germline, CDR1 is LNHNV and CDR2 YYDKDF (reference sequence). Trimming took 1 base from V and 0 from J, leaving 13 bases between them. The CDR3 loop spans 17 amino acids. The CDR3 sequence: CATSRVRGGNSYNEQFF. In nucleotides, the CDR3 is TGTGCCACCAGCAGAGTCCGGGGCGGGAACTCCTACAATGAGCAGTTCTTC.

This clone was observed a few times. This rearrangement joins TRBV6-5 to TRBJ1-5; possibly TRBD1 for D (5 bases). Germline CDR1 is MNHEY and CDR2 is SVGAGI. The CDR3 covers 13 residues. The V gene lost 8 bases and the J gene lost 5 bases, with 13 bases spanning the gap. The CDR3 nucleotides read TGTGCCAGCGGTTTACAGGCCCATCAGCCCCAGCATTTT. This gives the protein CASGLQAHQPQHF.

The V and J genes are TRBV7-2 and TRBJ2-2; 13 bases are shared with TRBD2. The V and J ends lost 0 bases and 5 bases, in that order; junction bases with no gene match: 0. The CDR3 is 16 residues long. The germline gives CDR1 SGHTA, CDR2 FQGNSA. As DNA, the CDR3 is TGTGCCAGCAGCTTAGCGGGACTAGCGGGGACCGGGGAGCTGTTTTTT. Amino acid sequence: CASSLAGLAGTGELFF.

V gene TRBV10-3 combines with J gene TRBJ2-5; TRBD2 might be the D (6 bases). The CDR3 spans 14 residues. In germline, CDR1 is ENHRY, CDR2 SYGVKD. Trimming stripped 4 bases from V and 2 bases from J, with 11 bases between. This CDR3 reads CAISASAKQETQYF. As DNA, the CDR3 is TGTGCCATCAGTGCTAGCGCCAAACAAGAGACCCAGTACTTC.

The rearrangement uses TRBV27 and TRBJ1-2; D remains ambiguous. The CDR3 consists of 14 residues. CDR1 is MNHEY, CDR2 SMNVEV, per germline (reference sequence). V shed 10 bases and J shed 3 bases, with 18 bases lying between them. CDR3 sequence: CATQPRGADYGYTF. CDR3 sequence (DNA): TGTGCCACACAACCCCGCGGCGCGGACTATGGCTACACCTTC.

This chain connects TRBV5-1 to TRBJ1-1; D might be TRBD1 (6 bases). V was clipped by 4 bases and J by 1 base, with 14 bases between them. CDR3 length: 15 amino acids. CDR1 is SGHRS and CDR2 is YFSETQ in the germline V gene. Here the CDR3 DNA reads TGCGCCAGCAGCAGAACCCTGACAGGGAACACTGAAGCTTTCTTT. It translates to CASSRTLTGNTEAFF.

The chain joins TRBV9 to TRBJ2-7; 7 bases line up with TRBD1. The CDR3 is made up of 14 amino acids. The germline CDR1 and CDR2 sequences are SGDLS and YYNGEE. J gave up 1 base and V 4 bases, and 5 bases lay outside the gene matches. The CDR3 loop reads CASSPRDSSYEQYF. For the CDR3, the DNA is TGTGCCAGCAGCCCCCGGGACAGTTCCTACGAGCAGTACTTC.

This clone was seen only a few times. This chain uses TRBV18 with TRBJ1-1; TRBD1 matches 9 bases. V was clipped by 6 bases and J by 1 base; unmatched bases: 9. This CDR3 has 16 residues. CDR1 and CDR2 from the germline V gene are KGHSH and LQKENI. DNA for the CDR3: TGTGCCAGCTCGGACGACAGGGGGTCGTCGAACACTGAAGCTTTCTTT. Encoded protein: CASSDDRGSSNTEAFF.

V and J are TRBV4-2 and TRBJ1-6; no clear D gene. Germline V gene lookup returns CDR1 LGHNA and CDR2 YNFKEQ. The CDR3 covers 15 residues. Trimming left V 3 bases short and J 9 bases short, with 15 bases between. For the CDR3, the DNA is TGTGCCAGCAGCCAGGTCCTCCCCAGCGGTTCACCCCTCCACTTT. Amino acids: CASSQVLPSGSPLHF.

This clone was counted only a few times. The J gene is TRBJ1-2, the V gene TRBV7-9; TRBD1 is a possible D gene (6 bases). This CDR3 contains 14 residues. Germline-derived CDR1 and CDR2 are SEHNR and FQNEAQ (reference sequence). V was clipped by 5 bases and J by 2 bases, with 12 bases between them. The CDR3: CASSIDRQNYGYTF. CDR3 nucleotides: TGTGCCAGCAGCATAGACAGGCAGAACTATGGCTACACCTTC.

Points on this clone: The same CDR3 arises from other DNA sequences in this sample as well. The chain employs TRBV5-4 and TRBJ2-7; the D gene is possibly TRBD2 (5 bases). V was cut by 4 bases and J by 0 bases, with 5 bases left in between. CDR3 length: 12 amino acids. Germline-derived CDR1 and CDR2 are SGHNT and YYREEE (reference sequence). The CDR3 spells CASSRDSYEQYF. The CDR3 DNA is TGTGCCAGCAGCCGGGACTCCTACGAGCAGTACTTC.

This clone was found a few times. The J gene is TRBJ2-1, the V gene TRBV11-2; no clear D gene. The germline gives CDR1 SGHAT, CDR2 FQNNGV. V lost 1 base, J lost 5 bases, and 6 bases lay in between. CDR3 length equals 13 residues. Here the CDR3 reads CASSLALNNEQFF. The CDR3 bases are TGTGCCAGCAGCTTAGCACTGAACAATGAGCAGTTCTTC.